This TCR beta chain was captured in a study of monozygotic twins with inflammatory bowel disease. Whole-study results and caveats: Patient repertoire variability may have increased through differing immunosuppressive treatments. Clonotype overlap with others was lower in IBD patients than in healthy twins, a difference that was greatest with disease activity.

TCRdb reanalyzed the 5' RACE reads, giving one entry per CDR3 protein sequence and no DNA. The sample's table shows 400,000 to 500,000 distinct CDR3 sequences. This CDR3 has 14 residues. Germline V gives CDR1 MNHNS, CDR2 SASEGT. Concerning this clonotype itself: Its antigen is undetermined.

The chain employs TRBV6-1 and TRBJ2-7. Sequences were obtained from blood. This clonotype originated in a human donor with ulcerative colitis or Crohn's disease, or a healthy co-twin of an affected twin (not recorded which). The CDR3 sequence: CASSATQNGYEQYF.